This T cell receptor (beta chain) is drawn from a study of blood T cell repertoires in COVID-19. As handled by the study authors: How many nucleated cells were present was estimated from reference gene primer amplification. The protocol was immunoSEQ multiplex PCR, while the TCRdb copy is restricted to in-frame clones and leaves out a portion. D and trimming were read from the DNA, whereas the V and J calls and clone size are those reported in that table. The sample has a few hundred thousand clones, around 89% seen once. The V end lost 8 bases, the J end lost 8 bases, and 15 bases lay between the germline ends. This CDR3 has 13 residues. CDR1 LGHDT and CDR2 YNNKEL come from the germline V gene (reference sequence).

This clonotype was sampled from a man aged 18 to 30 who had recovered from COVID-19. The sample was PBMCs or T cells enriched from blood (not recorded which). V is TRBV3-1 (or the pseudogene TRBV3-2) and J is TRBJ1-4; D may be TRBD1 (6 bases). The CDR3 coding sequence is TGTGCCAGCGCACCACAGGGCGAAGAAAAACTGTTTTTT. It translates to CASAPQGEEKLFF.